The next 29 T cell receptor beta chains were all read from a single sample in a study of T cells in women clearing cervical HPV infection. Using immunoSEQ multiplex PCR, the repertoire was profiled, and TCRdb retains in-frame clones only, with some absent. Recorded for this sample: 30,000 to 45,000 clones. The specimen sequenced was blood buffy coat. The receptor source for this set is a woman between 18 and 70 years old with a cervical HPV16 infection that either progressed to CIN3+ or cleared (not recorded which).

Comment on this clone: The read gets to within 3 residues of the CDR3 end, and the germline J gene fills in the rest. The V call is TRBV6-2 or TRBV6-3, the J call TRBJ2-5; the match to TRBD1 covers 7 bases. This CDR3 is 14 amino acids long. CDR1 is MNHEY, CDR2 SVGEGT, per germline. J was trimmed by 3 bases and V by 4 bases; bases with no gene match: 5. The CDR3 reads CASSWGQLKETQYF. The sequenced part of the CDR3 DNA is TGTGCCAGCAGTTGGGGACAGTTAAAAGAGACC.

Worth noting for this clone: The observed sequence ends 3 residues before the CDR3 terminus, with the missing tail filled in from the germline J gene. J is TRBJ1-5 and V is TRBV7-9; D is unclear. V lost 1 base and J lost 4, with 11 bases in between. This CDR3 region has 15 residues. Germline V gene data show CDR1 as SEHNR and CDR2 as FQNEAQ (reference sequence). CDR3 bases read: TGTGCCAGCAGCTTAGGTCCGGGGTTTAATCAGCCC. Translation gives CASSLGPGFNQP. The whole CDR3 sequence is CASSLGPGFNQPQHF.

Concerning this clone: The read ends 3 residues early relative to the CDR3; the germline J gene fills the gap. The chain has TRBV7-9 and TRBJ1-4; D unresolved. CDR3 length: 12 amino acids. CDR1 is SEHNR and CDR2 is FQNEAQ in the germline V gene (reference sequence). Trimming took off 2 bases at V and 6 bases at J, with 4 bases between the two ends. CDR3 DNA (partial): TGTGCCAGCAGCTTAAGGGATGAAAAA. It codes for CASSLRDEK. The complete CDR3 reads CASSLRDEKLFF. The entire variable domain, with the rest obtained from reference TRBV7-9 and TRBJ1-4, is as follows: DTGVSQNPRHKITKRGQNVTFRCDPISEHNRLYWYRQTLGQGPEFLTYFQNEAQLEKSRLLSDRFSAERPKGSFSTLEIQRTEQGDSAMYLCASSLRDEKLFFGSGTQLSVL.

About this clone itself: The read terminates 3 residues ahead of where the CDR3 ends, so the germline J gene completes it. This chain connects TRBV19 to TRBJ2-1; possibly TRBD1 for D (5 bases). The CDR3 has 15 residues. Germline CDR1 and CDR2: LNHDA and SQIVND (reference sequence). The V gene lost 7 bases and the J gene lost 5 bases, with 18 bases spanning the gap. The CDR3 loop reads CASKATGSPHNEQFF. The covered CDR3 bases are TGTGCCAGTAAGGCCACAGGCTCCCCCCACAATGAG.

Turning to this clone: Sequencing ends 3 residues short of the CDR3 end; the germline J gene provides the rest. This chain uses TRBV6-2 or TRBV6-3 with TRBJ2-7; TRBD2 agrees at 10 bases. The J segment lost 6 bases and the V segment lost 6 bases, leaving 11 bases of the junction unmatched. Germline V gene lookup returns CDR1 MNHEY and CDR2 SVGEGT. The CDR3 totals 15 residues. This CDR3 is CASSARERGGPEQYF. The covered CDR3 bases are TGTGCCAGCAGCGCCCGAGAGCGGGGGGGCCCCGAG.

Remarks on this clone: The read gets to within 3 residues of the CDR3 end, and the germline J gene fills in the rest. This chain uses TRBV30 with TRBJ2-2; D perhaps matches TRBD2 (6 bases). The length of the CDR3 is 12 residues. The V end was cut by 5 bases, the J end by 5 bases, with 9 bases between. Germline CDR1 reads GTSNPN; CDR2 reads SVGIG (reference sequence). The CDR3 region is CAWGGFTGELFF. The sequenced CDR3 bases are TGTGCCTGGGGAGGGTTTACCGGGGAG.

Of note for this clone: From the germline J gene comes the end of the CDR3, since the read stops 3 residues before it. This chain connects TRBV7-2 to TRBJ1-6; 9 bases agree with TRBD1. The junction had 3 bases not matched to a gene; V was cut back by 1 base and J by 11 bases. CDR3 length: 14 amino acids. Germline CDR1 is SGHTA and CDR2 is FQGNSA. The CDR3 DNA, read in part, is TGTGCCAGCAGCTTAGGACAGGGGGAAACACCC. Protein sequence: CASSLGQGETP. The entire CDR3 sequence reads CASSLGQGETPLHF.

Notes on this clone: The CDR3 end falls 3 residues outside the read, so it is completed with the germline J gene. The chain joins TRBV7-9 to TRBJ2-1; the match to TRBD2 covers 8 bases. V was pared by 6 bases and J by 5 bases, with 3 bases of the junction left unmatched. There are 13 residues in the CDR3. Looked up from germline, CDR1 is SEHNR and CDR2 is FQNEAQ (reference sequence). The CDR3 is CASSRLANNEQFF. The part of the CDR3 DNA that was read is TGTGCCAGCAGTAGACTAGCGAACAATGAG. Filled out from reference TRBV7-9 and TRBJ2-1, the complete variable domain reads DTGVSQNPRHKITKRGQNVTFRCDPISEHNRLYWYRQTLGQGPEFLTYFQNEAQLEKSRLLSDRFSAERPKGSFSTLEIQRTEQGDSAMYLCASSRLANNEQFFGPGTRLTVL.

The sequenced part of the CDR3 DNA is TGTGCCAGCAGTTACCTAGAGTACGAG. Translation gives CASSYLEYE. The CDR3 in its entirety is CASSYLEYEQYF. V and J are TRBV6-2 or TRBV6-3 and TRBJ2-7; no clear D. The CDR3 end is not reached by the read, which stops 3 residues before it; the germline J gene fills it in. Germline CDR1 is MNHEY and CDR2 is SVGEGT. The V gene lost 2 bases and the J gene lost 4 bases, with 6 bases spanning the gap. The CDR3 covers 12 residues.

Notes on this clone: The CDR3 end falls 3 residues outside the read, so it is completed with the germline J gene. V is TRBV10-3 and J is TRBJ2-2, with 10 bases matching TRBD2. This CDR3 has 14 residues. V gave up 4 bases and J gave up 4 bases; unmatched junction bases: 0. CDR1 is ENHRY and CDR2 is SYGVKD in the germline V gene. CDR3 bases read: TGTGCCATCAGTGGACTAGCGGGCACCGGGGAG. Encoded protein: CAISGLAGTGE. The complete CDR3 reads CAISGLAGTGELFF.

Regarding this clone: Sequencing ends 3 residues short of the CDR3 end; the germline J gene provides the rest. The chain carries TRBV7-2 and TRBJ1-6; TRBD1 might be the D (5 bases). Germline values: CDR1 SGHTA, CDR2 FQGNSA. The V end was cut by 3 bases, the J end by 3 bases, with 9 bases between. The CDR3 loop spans 15 amino acids. This chain's CDR3 is CASSLGLIYNSPLHF. The covered CDR3 bases are TGTGCCAGCAGCTTGGGGCTGATCTATAATTCACCC.

With regard to this clone: The CDR3 end lies 3 residues beyond the end of the read and is filled in from the germline J gene. The chain combines TRBV10-2 with TRBJ1-2, with a possible D match to TRBD1 (6 bases). CDR3 length equals 13 residues. Germline loops: CDR1 WSHSY, CDR2 SAAADI. V lost 4 bases and J 2 bases, leaving 8 bases between the germline ends. The sequenced part of the CDR3 DNA is TGCGCCAGCAGTGGTCAGGGGAACTATGGC. It codes for CASSGQGNYG. The complete CDR3 protein is CASSGQGNYGYTF.

Turning to this clone: The read ends 3 residues shy of where the CDR3 ends; the end is completed using the germline J gene. V gene TRBV7-8 combines with J gene TRBJ2-1; weak D call: TRBD2 (6 bases). This CDR3 has 15 residues. Trimming cost V 0 bases and J 9 bases, with 15 bases left between them. Per germline, CDR1 SGHVS and CDR2 FQNEAQ. The CDR3 sequence is CASSLASGAKVEQFF. CDR3 DNA, as far as it was read: TGTGCCAGCAGCTTAGCTAGCGGCGCGAAAGTTGAG.

Details on this clone: Read sequence stops 3 residues before the CDR3 end, and the germline J gene provides the missing end. The chain employs TRBV2 and TRBJ1-5; 8 nucleotides align to TRBD1. Germline V lookup: CDR1 SNHLY, CDR2 FYNNEI. V was clipped by 2 bases and J by 5 bases; unmatched bases: 5. The CDR3 length is 15 residues. CDR3: CASSESDRVYQPQHF. CDR3 DNA (partial): TGTGCCAGCAGTGAATCGGACAGGGTGTATCAGCCC.

In the case of this clone: The sequence runs out 3 residues before the end of the CDR3; the remainder is reconstructed from the germline J gene. J is TRBJ1-2 and V is TRBV7-9, with D uncertain. The CDR3 is made up of 11 amino acids. Trimming shortened V by 11 bases and J by 6 bases, and 13 bases separated the two germline ends. The germline CDR1 and CDR2 sequences are SEHNR and FQNEAQ (reference sequence). CDR3 DNA (partial): TGTGCCGCCAGCGGAATTCATGGC. It specifies CAASGIHG. The CDR3 in its entirety is CAASGIHGYTF.

Details on this clone: The read comes to an end 3 residues before the CDR3 does, leaving the germline J gene to fill in the end. The chain has TRBV18 and TRBJ2-3; 14 bases line up with TRBD2. The length of the CDR3 is 16 residues. The germline CDR1 and CDR2 sequences are KGHSH and LQKENI. V was clipped by 4 bases and J by 4 bases; unmatched bases: 4. CDR3 DNA, as far as it was read: TGTGCCAGCTCACGGACTAGCGGGGGGTTGGCAGATACG. Its protein is CASSRTSGGLADT. The complete CDR3 reads CASSRTSGGLADTQYF.

A word on this clone: The read halts 3 residues ahead of the CDR3 end, with the missing end drawn from the germline J gene. This chain joins TRBV5-6 and TRBJ2-5, with TRBD1 matching 7 bases. The CDR3 consists of 14 residues. Germline V gene lookup returns CDR1 SGHDT and CDR2 YYEEEE. Germline trimming cut 3 bases from V and 5 bases from J; bases unmatched to any gene: 7. The CDR3 here is CASSSSTGLETQYF. The covered CDR3 bases are TGTGCCAGCAGCTCTTCGACAGGGCTGGAGACC.

Details on this clone: The read comes to an end 3 residues before the CDR3 does, leaving the germline J gene to fill in the end. The chain joins TRBV7-2 to TRBJ2-7; 8 bases fit TRBD2. CDR1 and CDR2 from the germline V gene are SGHTA and FQGNSA. This CDR3 comprises 14 residues. With V trimmed by 5 bases and J by 0 bases, 3 bases remained unmatched. The CDR3 reads CASSPTSVSYEQYF. Incomplete CDR3 DNA: TGTGCCAGCAGCCCGACTAGCGTCTCCTACGAG.

On this clone itself: The missing CDR3 end, 3 residues past where the read stops, is filled in from the germline J gene. J is TRBJ2-1 and V is TRBV18, with no clear D. The length of the CDR3 is 14 residues. CDR1 and CDR2 (germline): KGHSH, LQKENI. With 2 bases removed from V and 2 bases from J, the gap between germline ends came to 7 bases. The CDR3 is CASSPARTYNEQFF. The DNA read from the CDR3 is TGTGCCAGCTCACCAGCCAGGACCTACAATGAG.

The CDR3 loop reads CSARDRKREGPVWSYNEQFF. The sequenced part of the CDR3 DNA is TGCAGTGCTAGAGATCGTAAGCGGGAGGGCCCAGTCTGGTCCTACAATGAG. This chain connects TRBV20-1 to TRBJ2-1; 10 bases line up with TRBD2. The CDR3 extends 3 residues past the end of the read, so its final part is completed from the germline J gene. Trimming removed 0 bases from V and 1 base from J; junction bases left unmatched: 15. From germline, CDR1 is DFQATT and CDR2 SNEGSKA (reference sequence). This CDR3 region has 20 residues.

Details on this clone: The DNA ends 3 residues before the CDR3 does, and the rest of the CDR3 is filled in from the germline J gene. This chain connects TRBV12-3 or TRBV12-4 to TRBJ2-5, with TRBD2 identical over 10 bases. This CDR3 contains 14 residues. Unmatched junction bases numbered 5, after V lost 5 bases and J lost 5 bases. Partial CDR3 DNA: TGTGCCAGCAGTCCCCCAGCGGGAGGGGAGACC. Its translation: CASSPPAGGET. The whole CDR3 reads CASSPPAGGETQYF.

About this clone: The CDR3 end lies 3 residues beyond the end of the read and is filled in from the germline J gene. V usage is TRBV7-9 and J usage is TRBJ1-2; 8 nucleotides agree with TRBD1. CDR3 length equals 13 residues. CDR1 and CDR2 (germline): SEHNR, FQNEAQ (reference sequence). The CDR3 loop is CASSFVDRDGYTF. The DNA read from the CDR3 is TGTGCCAGCAGCTTTGTGGACAGGGACGGC.

With respect to this clone: The read comes to an end 3 residues before the CDR3 does, leaving the germline J gene to fill in the end. The chain uses TRBV28 and TRBJ2-1; 7 nucleotides match TRBD2. V gave up 2 bases and J gave up 1 base; unmatched junction bases: 5. The CDR3 extends over 16 amino acids. Germline values: CDR1 MDHEN, CDR2 SYDVKM. The covered CDR3 bases are TGTGCCAGCAGTTTAGGGGCTAGCGGTTCCTACAATGAG. It yields the protein CASSLGASGSYNE. The complete CDR3 sequence is CASSLGASGSYNEQFF.

Regarding this clone: Read sequence stops 3 residues before the CDR3 end, and the germline J gene provides the missing end. The chain recombines TRBV5-1 with TRBJ1-4, with 8 bases matching TRBD1. CDR1 and CDR2 (germline): SGHRS, YFSETQ. The ends lost 4 bases at V and 6 bases at J; junction bases unmatched: 5. This CDR3 has 14 amino acids. CDR3 bases read: TGCGCCAGCAGCGGCGGACAGGGTGATGAAAAA. Its translation is CASSGGQGDEK. The full-length CDR3 reads as CASSGGQGDEKLFF.

Concerning this clone itself: The read ends 3 residues shy of where the CDR3 ends; the end is completed using the germline J gene. The same CDR3 is also encoded by other DNA sequences in this sample. This chain joins TRBV5-1 and TRBJ1-2, with D tentatively TRBD1 (6 bases). Trimming pared 2 bases from V and 5 bases from J, leaving 13 bases between. Germline CDR1 reads SGHRS; CDR2 reads YFSETQ. The CDR3 runs 14 residues. The CDR3 DNA, read in part, is TGCGCCAGCAGCTTAGGGAACAGGGTGTATGGC. Translation gives CASSLGNRVYG. The full CDR3 reads CASSLGNRVYGYTF.

For this clone: Coverage ceases 3 residues before the CDR3 finishes, and the germline J gene fills in the end. The chain has TRBV20-1 and TRBJ2-7, with D possibly called TRBD1 or TRBD2 (5 bases each). The CDR3 contains 12 residues. V lost 6 bases and J lost 3, with 12 bases in between. The germline V gene has CDR1 DFQATT and CDR2 SNEGSKA (reference sequence). The CDR3 is CSAEDKNYEQYF. The sequenced part of the CDR3 DNA is TGCAGTGCGGAGGACAAGAACTACGAG.

The covered CDR3 bases are TGCGCCAGCAGCCCCGGACAGGGGGCGAGCGCTGAA. The encoded protein is CASSPGQGASAE. The entire CDR3 reads CASSPGQGASAEAFF. This sequence joins TRBV5-1 and TRBJ1-1, with 11 bases matching TRBD1. Read sequence stops 3 residues before the CDR3 end, and the germline J gene provides the missing end. The CDR3 is 15 amino acids. V trimming: 4 bases; J trimming: 6 bases; junction bases outside the gene matches: 8. Germline V gene sequence: CDR1 SGHRS, CDR2 YFSETQ.

In regard to this clone: Sequencing ends 3 residues short of the CDR3 end; the germline J gene provides the rest. The chain has TRBV30 and TRBJ1-1; D perhaps matches TRBD1 (5 bases). The CDR3 extends over 15 amino acids. Germline V CDR1 and CDR2: GTSNPN, SVGIG (reference sequence). CDR3 amino acids: CAWSVTGASGAPAFF. The sequenced CDR3 bases are TGTGCCTGGAGTGTAACAGGAGCTAGCGGGGCCCCT.

Comments on this clone: The read comes to an end 3 residues before the CDR3 does, leaving the germline J gene to fill in the end. The chain combines TRBV27 with TRBJ2-7; D gene unclear. V was trimmed by 2 bases and J by 2 bases, leaving 10 bases between them. The CDR3 sequence is 14 residues long. Germline loops: CDR1 MNHEY, CDR2 SMNVEV (reference sequence). CDR3 sequence: CASSLKSQAYEQYF. The sequenced CDR3 bases are TGTGCCAGCAGTTTAAAATCTCAGGCCTACGAG.